This T cell receptor beta chain was retrieved from a study of long-term antiretroviral therapy in people with HIV. With survey level as its setting, the immunoSEQ assay was v3.0. Sequencing targeted about 35,000-50,000 T-cell genomes per sample. Produced via immunoSEQ multiplex PCR; TCRdb's table is partial and in-frame only. This sample yields more than 20,000 clones, of which over 80% are seen a single time; about 20% belongs to the top ten. Germline V gene sequence: CDR1 SGHTA, CDR2 FQGNSA. The CDR3 totals 17 residues. V shed 1 base and J shed 0 bases, with 13 bases lying between them. Overall study results and limits: Diversity measured after ART increased yet remained under transplant donor controls. All time points showed a repertoire dominated by clones expanded before ART.

On this clone itself: What it binds is unknown.

The sequences come from unsorted PBMCs, collected 0.4 years after starting antiretroviral therapy. The source of this sequence is a man aged 50 to 59 with HIV. The chain joins TRBV7-2 to TRBJ2-4; unclear D gene. Here the CDR3 DNA reads TGTGCCAGCAGCTTAGGGCCCTCTTACTTAGCCAAAAACATTCAGTACTTC. Translation gives CASSLGPSYLAKNIQYF.